This T cell receptor beta chain was sequenced in a study of response to subunit inactivated influenza vaccine. MiXCR, applied by TCRdb to the RT-PCR reads, yields one record per CDR3 protein. The repertoire holds some 520,000 distinct CDR3 sequences, with 16% as singletons. Sample: CD4+ T cells sorted from PBMCs, taken less than 25 months after vaccination. This receptor was identified in a man aged 45-69 years who received an inactivated influenza vaccine.

The CDR3, as DNA: TGTGCCAGCGAACAGGGACCCGGGGAGCTGTTTTTT. It translates to CASEQGPGELFF. The chain joins TRBV12-3 or TRBV12-4 to TRBJ2-2; D is possibly TRBD1 (6 bases). This CDR3 has 12 residues. V was clipped by 8 bases and J by 6 bases, with 10 bases between them.